One and the same sample provided the 9 T cell receptor beta chains below, sequenced in a study of shared clonotypes between healthy human individuals. TCRdb's copy holds only in-frame clones and misses some; the assay was immunoSEQ multiplex PCR. The sample records about 380,000 clones, roughly 96% being singletons. The sequenced material came from memory CD8+ T cells sorted from blood. Regarding subset: CD45RO+ cells pooled with CCR7-negative TemRA cells. These receptors came from a young man in good health.

This chain connects TRBV30 to TRBJ1-4; no clear D gene. Germline V gene sequence: CDR1 GTSNPN, CDR2 SVGIG (reference sequence). Trimming cost V 3 bases and J 4 bases, with 3 bases left between them. This CDR3 is built from 11 residues. The CDR3 DNA reads as TGTGCCTGGAGCGATAATGAAAAACTGTTTTTT. Translation: CAWSDNEKLFF. The full variable domain, in which reference TRBV30 and TRBJ1-4 provide the parts outside the CDR3, is SQTIHQWPATLVQPVGSPLSLECTVEGTSNPNLYWYRQAAGRGLQLLFYSVGIGQISSEVPQNLSASRPQDRQFILSSKKLLLSDSGFYLCAWSDNEKLFFGSGTQLSVL.

The chain joins TRBV7-3 to TRBJ2-3, with 8 bases that match TRBD2. The germline V gene encodes CDR1 SGHTA and CDR2 FQGTGA. The V and J ends lost 2 bases and 0 bases, in that order; junction bases with no gene match: 7. CDR3 length: 17 residues. CDR3 in amino acids: CASSLGGGLPSTDTQYF. The DNA of the CDR3 is TGTGCCAGCAGCTTAGGCGGGGGGCTCCCTAGCACAGATACGCAGTATTTT.

V usage is TRBV10-3 and J usage is TRBJ2-5, with 8 bases lining up with TRBD1. The junction had 0 bases not matched to a gene; V was cut back by 4 bases and J by 5 bases. The germline V gene encodes CDR1 ENHRY and CDR2 SYGVKD. This CDR3 spans 12 amino acids. CDR3 sequence: CAISGTGETQYF. The DNA for the CDR3 is TGTGCCATCAGTGGGACAGGGGAGACCCAGTACTTC.

The genes are TRBV5-4 and TRBJ2-5; possible D gene TRBD2, 6 bases. With 4 bases removed from V and 5 bases from J, the gap between germline ends came to 12 bases. This CDR3 is 13 amino acids long. Germline V CDR1 and CDR2: SGHNT, YYREEE (reference sequence). The chain's CDR3 is CASSREFWETQYF. CDR3 nucleotide sequence: TGTGCCAGCAGCCGGGAGTTTTGGGAGACCCAGTACTTC.

This chain connects TRBV7-2 to TRBJ2-2; 9 nucleotides align to TRBD2. The V and J ends lost 2 bases and 5 bases, in that order; junction bases with no gene match: 9. The CDR3 consists of 17 residues. Looked up from germline, CDR1 is SGHTA and CDR2 is FQGNSA. The CDR3 DNA follows: TGTGCCAGCAGCTTACGTCCAGCGGGAGGTTTTACCGGGGAGCTGTTTTTT. Encoded protein: CASSLRPAGGFTGELFF.

Only one count was recorded for this clone. The chain combines TRBV6-5 with TRBJ1-1; D uncertain. From germline, CDR1 is MNHEY and CDR2 SVGAGI. The CDR3 runs 13 residues. Trimming pared 7 bases from V and 6 bases from J, leaving 15 bases between. CDR3 in DNA: TGTGCCAGCACTGGAAACCGGACTTCTGAAGCTTTCTTT. This sequence encodes CASTGNRTSEAFF.

The chain has TRBV7-3 and TRBJ2-7; possible D gene TRBD2, 8 bases. The CDR3 contains 15 residues. Per germline, CDR1 SGHTA and CDR2 FQGTGA. The V end was cut by 5 bases, the J end by 5 bases, with 19 bases between. The CDR3 DNA follows: TGTGCCAGCAGCCCAAAGGGGGCGGGAGGTGACGAGCAGTACTTC. It specifies CASSPKGAGGDEQYF.

This chain connects TRBV18 to TRBJ2-5, with 12 bases fitting TRBD2. Germline trimming cut 4 bases from V and 1 base from J; bases unmatched to any gene: 7. CDR3 length equals 17 residues. Germline values: CDR1 KGHSH, CDR2 LQKENI. The CDR3 coding sequence is TGTGCCAGCTCACGACTAGCGGGAGTGATAAGCCAAGAGACCCAGTACTTC. This gives the protein CASSRLAGVISQETQYF. Filled out from reference TRBV18 and TRBJ2-5, the complete variable domain reads NAGVMQNPRHLVRRRGQEARLRCSPMKGHSHVYWYRQLPEEGLKFMVYLQKENIIDESGMPKERFSAEFPKEGPSILRIQQVVRGDSAAYFCASSRLAGVISQETQYFGPGTRLLVL.

The genes are TRBV5-1 and TRBJ2-3; D remains ambiguous. From germline, CDR1 is SGHRS and CDR2 YFSETQ. V was shortened by 1 base and J by 3 bases, with 6 bases between the two germline ends. CDR3 length equals 13 residues. This chain's CDR3 is CASSLSATDTQYF. The CDR3 DNA follows: TGCGCCAGCAGCTTGTCCGCTACAGATACGCAGTATTTT.